This T cell receptor (beta chain) was found in a study of T cell repertoires and HLA-DP antigens (dated by TCRdb to 2016 to 2019). Study-level background: The study used an in vitro model of CD4+ T cell alloreactivity in which transduced HeLa cells presented allogeneic HLA-DP. Compared with self, one alloantigen differed at one amino acid in the peptide-binding groove and the other differed at under 11, modelling structurally similar versus dissimilar alloantigens. The three donors were two male and one female, with ages ranging from the 18-to-29 to the 60-to-69 age band. Paper-wide results and their limitations: The naive and memory CD4+ repertoires were not analysed as separate populations. Clones undetected before culture had an average cumulative frequency of around 40% against one allele versus 50.6% against the other. The study was limited by having just a few donors, by relying on a non-physiological HeLa antigen-presenting system, and by using total CD4+ cells as responders.

Once expanded for roughly 14 days, the cultured CD4+ cells were restimulated for 24 h using HeLa cells that expressed the same allogeneic DPB1. To serve as antigen-presenting cells, the HeLa stimulator cells were retrovirally transduced with HLA-DPA1/DPB1, HLA-DM, invariant chain and CD80. Magnetic bead negative selection was used to isolate untouched CD4+ T cells from Ficoll-separated PBMC, with purity averaging approximately 98%. CD4+ responders were cocultured with 100 Gy-irradiated HeLa cells at a 3:1 ratio in medium containing around 50 U/mL IL-2 and around 10% human AB serum. Untouched CD4+ T cells were isolated from Ficoll-separated PBMC with magnetic beads, reaching 95% to 98% purity with negligible CD8+ contamination. Peripheral blood mononuclear cells came from the buffy coats of a few healthy blood donors. Each of the three donors was CMV seronegative. The DNeasy Blood & Tissue Kit was used for extraction of genomic DNA.

The immunoSEQ multiplex PCR, with forward primers for 54 TRBV segments and reverse primers for 13 TRBJ segments, was used to amplify TCRB CDR3 regions. Cultured samples were sequenced at survey resolution, targeting tens of thousands of T cell genomes. Sequencing of amplicons was performed on an Illumina HiSeq System, and 87 bp reads covering the CDR3 were generated. The paper's processing steps were these. PCR and sequencing errors in the reads were corrected, and alignment to IMGT reference sequences was used to define CDR3 regions. Synthetic template pools were used to estimate counts of templates and unique rearrangements. Clonality was calculated as 1 minus Pielou's evenness. Richness was estimated with the Daley-Smith estimator. Repertoire overlap was measured with Morisita's index. Clones found in cultured samples but undetected in the pre-culture repertoire of the corresponding donor were defined as low-abundance clones. TCRdb mirrors the immuneACCESS table, restricted to in-frame sequences. Some clones are absent from its copies; in checked studies, under half trace to an unresolved V gene, and the reason for the others is unknown. Clonal size and the V and J genes are those of that table, whereas D and trimming came from the DNA. This sample lists roughly 3,500 clones; less than 85% were detected once. The top ten constitute about a fifth of the sample.

To note about this clone: No qualities accompany the bases; no much larger clone lies one base away.

Here V drops 5 bases and J drops 2 bases, and the junction holds 14 bases not matched to any gene. CDR1 is given as LNHDA and CDR2 as SQIVND, both from the germline V gene (reference sequence). There are 19 amino acids in the CDR3, from cysteine to phenylalanine inclusive. Of the read, only the CDR3 DNA is kept; its 57 bases are in frame from base 1. The sequence was collected from a young woman in good health and CMV-seronegative. Sequenced input: CD137- CD4+ T cells from cultured PBMCs. The receptor chain draws on TRBV19 and TRBJ2-4; the central 11 bases match TRBD2. The DNA is TGTGCCAGTAGTGTCCTCCTAGCGGGGGGCTGGCGGTCCAAAAACATTCAGTACTTC. Protein translation: CASSVLLAGGWRSKNIQYF. Where the CDR3 stops, the reference TRBV19 and TRBJ2-4 genes take over; the full variable domain is DGGITQSPKYLFRKEGQNVTLSCEQNLNHDAMYWYRQDPGQGLRLIYYSQIVNDFQKGDIAEGYSVSREKKESFPLTVTSAQKNPTAFYLCASSVLLAGGWRSKNIQYFGAGTRLSVL.